The clone carrying this T cell receptor beta chain was picked up one time. Its antigen is unidentified. This sample was taken from a study of cytomegalovirus exposure and HLA in healthy donors. The CDR3 is 15 residues long. Germline lookup yields CDR1 SGHRS and CDR2 YFSETQ. Trimming at V came to 0 bases and at J to 7 bases, leaving 6 bases not matched to a gene. Points from the study as a whole: The study recorded fewer than 200 TCR beta chains that were cytomegalovirus-associated.

Libraries were prepared by immunoSEQ multiplex PCR; TCRdb keeps only in-frame clonotypes and omits some of them. The sample lists some 140,000 clones; 90% were seen once. The chain recombines TRBV5-1 with TRBJ2-1; 8 bases are a match to TRBD2. The source is a woman aged 25 to 39 in good health and CMV-seropositive. The material sequenced was PBMCs. CDR3 amino acids: CASSLEASGLNEQFF. The CDR3 DNA follows: TGCGCCAGCAGCTTGGAGGCTAGCGGGCTTAATGAGCAGTTCTTC.